This passage covers 19 T cell receptor beta chains from one sample sequenced in a study of blood T cell repertoires in COVID-19. Data came from immunoSEQ multiplex PCR; TCRdb stores just in-frame clones and leaves some out. The table shows 200,000 to 250,000 clones, with approximately 78% occurring only once. The sequencing sample was made of peripheral blood. These receptors were taken from a woman under 30 with acute or convalescent COVID-19.

This rearrangement joins TRBV4-3 to TRBJ2-3; tentatively, D is TRBD2 (7 bases). The V and J ends lost 0 bases and 2 bases respectively, with 12 bases between them. The CDR3 extends over 16 amino acids. Germline V lookup: CDR1 LGHNA, CDR2 YSLEER. For the CDR3, the DNA is TGCGCCAGCAGCCAAGATTGGGCGGGGGCCACAGATACGCAGTATTTT. Translated, it gives CASSQDWAGATDTQYF.

This sequence joins TRBV9 and TRBJ1-2; perhaps TRBD1 as D (5 bases). Trimming cost V 3 bases and J 6 bases, with 18 bases left between them. Germline V CDR1 and CDR2: SGDLS, YYNGEE. The CDR3 has 15 residues. For the CDR3, the DNA is TGTGCCAGCAGCGCGGGGGATACAGGTTTAGATGGCTACACCTTC. As protein: CASSAGDTGLDGYTF.

The CDR3, as DNA: TGTGCCAGCAGTAAAATCGGGAGGGCCGGGACAGATACGCAGTATTTT. Translated: CASSKIGRAGTDTQYF. The rearrangement uses TRBV28 and TRBJ2-3; 8 bases match TRBD2. V shed 5 bases and J 3 bases; nucleotides not matched to a gene: 10. Germline CDR1 MDHEN, CDR2 SYDVKM. This CDR3 spans 16 amino acids. The full variable domain, in which reference TRBV28 and TRBJ2-3 provide the parts outside the CDR3, is DVKVTQSSRYLVKRTGEKVFLECVQDMDHENMFWYRQDPGLGLRLIYFSYDVKMKEKGDIPEGYSVSREKKERFSLILESASTNQTSMYLCASSKIGRAGTDTQYFGPGTRLTVL.

This clone was observed a handful of times. The genes are TRBV12-3 or TRBV12-4 and TRBJ1-5; D is unresolved. The CDR3 sequence is 13 residues long. The V end lost 6 bases, the J end lost 10 bases, and 16 bases lay between the germline ends. This CDR3 is CASSTNRAGPQHF. For the CDR3, the DNA is TGTGCCAGCAGCACTAACCGTGCCGGACCCCAGCATTTT.

This clone occurred a few times. The V gene is TRBV29-1, the J gene TRBJ1-2; tentatively, D is TRBD1 (6 bases). The CDR3 contains 14 residues. The V end was cut by 3 bases, the J end by 5 bases, with 16 bases between. Per germline, CDR1 SQVTM and CDR2 ANQGSEA. The DNA of the CDR3 is TGCAGCGTTGACTTGACAGGCCCCCTATATGGCTACACCTTC. It encodes CSVDLTGPLYGYTF.

This clone was recorded a few times. The rearrangement links TRBV6-5 to TRBJ1-3; D ambiguous. Germline CDR1 reads MNHEY; CDR2 reads SVGAGI. The CDR3 extends over 13 amino acids. V lost 6 bases and J 0 bases, leaving 6 bases between the germline ends. In nucleotides, the CDR3 is TGTGCCAGCAGGGAGGGCTCTGGAAACACCATATATTTT. Translated, it gives CASREGSGNTIYF.

The rearrangement joins TRBV3-1 (or the pseudogene TRBV3-2) to TRBJ1-3; 10 bases agree with TRBD1. In germline, CDR1 is LGHDT, CDR2 YNNKEL (reference sequence). After removal of 7 bases from V and 2 bases from J, the junction contained 5 bases not matched to a gene. CDR3 length: 15 amino acids. DNA of the CDR3: TGTGCCAGCACCTATGGGACAGGGGCTGGAAACACCATATATTTT. Amino acids: CASTYGTGAGNTIYF.

The chain has TRBV9 and TRBJ1-6, with a weak D call TRBD1 (6 bases). Germline values: CDR1 SGDLS, CDR2 YYNGEE. The V gene lost 4 bases and the J gene lost 0 bases, with 14 bases spanning the gap. The CDR3 is 17 residues long. CDR3 DNA: TGTGCCAGCAGCAAATACAGGGAGAGCTCCTATAATTCACCCCTCCACTTT. Residues: CASSKYRESSYNSPLHF.

This sequence joins TRBV7-9 and TRBJ2-7; TRBD2 matches at 7 bases. This CDR3 region has 14 residues. The germline V gene has CDR1 SEHNR and CDR2 FQNEAQ (reference sequence). V shed 0 bases, J shed 7 bases, and the junction held 6 bases outside the gene matches. CDR3 sequence reads: CASSLAREAGEQYF. CDR3 coding DNA: TGTGCCAGCAGCTTAGCTCGGGAGGCGGGGGAGCAGTACTTC.

This clone was observed once. V is TRBV5-4 and J is TRBJ2-7; D not certain. The CDR3 is 14 amino acids. Per germline, CDR1 SGHNT and CDR2 YYREEE (reference sequence). Trimming left V 0 bases short and J 6 bases short, with 13 bases between. CDR3 bases: TGTGCCAGCAGCTTGGAGCTGGGTTCGGGCGAGCAGTACTTC. This codes for CASSLELGSGEQYF.

This clone occurred once. The chain carries TRBV5-1 and TRBJ1-1, with a tentative D call TRBD1 (5 bases). The germline V and J ends were trimmed by 4 bases and 0 bases, with 16 bases remaining between them. The CDR3 extends over 16 amino acids. The germline CDR1 and CDR2 sequences are SGHRS and YFSETQ. CDR3 nucleotides: TGCGCCAGCAGCCAGGCAACAGGAGCTATGAACACTGAAGCTTTCTTT. Translated, it gives CASSQATGAMNTEAFF. Filled out from reference TRBV5-1 and TRBJ1-1, the complete variable domain reads KAGVTQTPRYLIKTRGQQVTLSCSPISGHRSVSWYQQTPGQGLQFLFEYFSETQRNKGNFPGRFSGRQFSNSRSEMNVSTLELGDSALYLCASSQATGAMNTEAFFGQGTRLTVV.

The chain links TRBV7-2 to TRBJ2-1; tentative D call: TRBD2 (6 bases). The CDR3 consists of 15 residues. Trimming left V 1 base short and J 7 bases short, with 14 bases between. The germline V gene encodes CDR1 SGHTA and CDR2 FQGNSA. CDR3 region: CASSLDGIRENEQFF. CDR3 bases: TGTGCCAGCAGCTTAGATGGGATTCGGGAGAATGAGCAGTTCTTC.

The V and J genes are TRBV7-9 and TRBJ1-2; no definite D call. The CDR3 is 15 residues long. V dropped 1 base and J dropped 6 bases, with 15 bases sitting between them. Germline loops: CDR1 SEHNR, CDR2 FQNEAQ (reference sequence). Written as DNA, the CDR3 is TGTGCCAGCAGCTTAGTCCCGGCAGGAGCGGATGGCTACACCTTC. It is translated as CASSLVPAGADGYTF.

The chain employs TRBV2 and TRBJ2-1, with TRBD2 matching 9 bases. Trimming cost V 7 bases and J 6 bases; bases outside gene matches: 19. CDR3 length equals 18 residues. From germline, CDR1 is SNHLY and CDR2 FYNNEI. This CDR3 is CASTPPGTSGSWINEQFF. The DNA for the CDR3 is TGTGCCAGCACCCCCCCAGGAACTAGCGGGTCATGGATCAATGAGCAGTTCTTC.

The J gene is TRBJ1-1, the V gene TRBV9, with a tentative D call TRBD1 (5 bases). V was pared by 4 bases and J by 6 bases, with 25 bases between. This CDR3 is built from 17 residues. Germline lookup yields CDR1 SGDLS and CDR2 YYNGEE. CDR3 sequence (DNA): TGTGCCAGCAGCCCATATTGGGGGACCGGGGGAGAGGCTGAAGCTTTCTTT. This encodes CASSPYWGTGGEAEAFF.

J is TRBJ1-2 and V is TRBV6-5, with 7 bases aligning to TRBD1. V shed 4 bases and J 5 bases; nucleotides not matched to a gene: 7. The V gene's germline CDR1 is MNHEY and CDR2 SVGAGI. CDR3 size: 14 residues. For the CDR3, the DNA is TGTGCCAGCAGTTCCCGGGACAGTTTTTATGGCTACACCTTC. Its protein product is CASSSRDSFYGYTF.

The chain combines TRBV2 with TRBJ1-4; D is possibly TRBD1 (5 bases). Germline CDR1 and CDR2: SNHLY and FYNNEI. V dropped 0 bases and J dropped 7 bases, with 15 bases sitting between them. The CDR3 has 16 amino acids. This CDR3 is CASSEANPTGREKLFF. For the CDR3, the DNA is TGTGCCAGCAGTGAAGCGAATCCCACAGGACGTGAAAAACTGTTTTTT.

The chain carries TRBV5-1 and TRBJ2-7, with a tentative D call TRBD1 (5 bases). The CDR3 has 16 residues. Trimming took 4 bases from V and 5 from J, leaving 22 bases between them. CDR1 is SGHRS and CDR2 is YFSETQ in the germline V gene. Written as DNA, the CDR3 is TGCGCCAGCAGCCCTATTATGACAGCTCCCCGGGACGAGCAGTACTTC. Its translation is CASSPIMTAPRDEQYF.

CDR3 sequence: CASSPHYNEQFF. The CDR3, as DNA: TGTGCCAGCAGCCCACACTACAATGAGCAGTTCTTC. The V call is TRBV9, the J call TRBJ2-1, with unresolved D. Trimming left V 4 bases short and J 3 bases short, with 5 bases between. In germline, CDR1 is SGDLS, CDR2 YYNGEE. The CDR3 totals 12 residues.